Following are 4 T cell receptor beta chains from one sample sequenced in a study of CD8+CD57+ T cells in acquired aplastic anemia. Both TCR beta VDJ combination and CDR3 sequence profiling were carried out. Genomic DNA was the template for this profiling. TCRdb used MiXCR to reprocess the reads, holding one entry per CDR3 protein. The top ten hold about 60% of the sample, which has 220,000 or so distinct CDR3 sequences, roughly two thirds seen once. It was patients with CD8+CD57+ cell expansion by flow cytometry who were chosen for sequencing. Sequencing was carried out using sorted CD4+, CD8+, or CD8+CD57+ T cells (not recorded which) from PBMCs. Receptor source: a human donor with aplastic anemia.

The rearrangement joins TRBV9 to TRBJ2-6; the D gene is possibly TRBD1 (6 bases). This CDR3 is built from 16 residues. Germline loops: CDR1 SGDLS, CDR2 YYNGEE. Trimming stripped 2 bases from V and 0 bases from J, with 9 bases between. The CDR3 nucleotides are TGTGCCAGCAGCGTTACAGGGTACTCTGGGGCCAACGTCCTGACTTTC. Protein: CASSVTGYSGANVLTF.

This chain joins TRBV7-9 and TRBJ2-3; 7 bases map to TRBD2. The CDR3 covers 16 residues. Losses at the gene ends were 7 bases for V and 6 bases for J; bases not matched to a gene: 16. Germline V CDR1 and CDR2: SEHNR, FQNEAQ (reference sequence). The CDR3 nucleotides are TGTGCCAGCACGGTACCGGGTAGCGGGTCGGGGGATACGCAGTATTTT. Translating it yields CASTVPGSGSGDTQYF.

V is TRBV7-3 and J is TRBJ1-6; no clear D gene. The CDR3 consists of 15 residues. Germline loops: CDR1 SGHTA, CDR2 FQGTGA. V shed 5 bases and J shed 5 bases, with 13 bases lying between them. Here the CDR3 reads CASSTTGGNNSPLHF. The CDR3, as DNA: TGTGCCAGCAGCACGACGGGCGGTAATAATTCACCCCTCCACTTT.

In its sample, this clonotype was seen many times. V usage is TRBV24-1 and J usage is TRBJ2-1; 8 positions agree with TRBD1. Trimming took 5 bases from V and 0 from J; bases not matched to a gene: 8. From germline, CDR1 is KGHDR and CDR2 SFDVKD. The CDR3 covers 17 residues. The CDR3 DNA reads as TGTGCCACCAGTGGGAGGGGACAGGACTACTCCTACAATGAGCAGTTCTTC. It specifies CATSGRGQDYSYNEQFF.